This T cell receptor beta chain was found in a study of blood T cell repertoires in COVID-19. The overall study: The study drew acute and convalescent COVID-19 samples from the United States, Italy and Spain. The cDNA or gDNA used as material had been derived from T cells, B-cell-depleted T cells, or PBMCs.

Original methodology: Amplified reference gene primers provided the basis for estimating nucleated cell counts. The data were produced by immunoSEQ multiplex PCR, yet TCRdb's version contains in-frame clones alone and is incomplete. The DNA gave D and trimming, while V, J and clone size come from that table. The sample has 100,000 to 150,000 clones, roughly three quarters seen once; the top ten hold approximately 2%. This CDR3 is built from 13 residues. The germline V and J ends were trimmed by 5 bases and 0 bases, with 5 bases remaining between them. The TCR originated in a woman aged 65 to 85 with acute or convalescent COVID-19. The V call is TRBV12-3 or TRBV12-4, the J call TRBJ1-3; D call uncertain. Sequencing used peripheral blood. The CDR3 nucleotides are TGTGCCAGCAGTGATAGCTCTGGAAACACCATATATTTT. The encoded protein is CASSDSSGNTIYF.